These T cell receptor beta chains were read from a single sample in a study of T-cell memory formation after mild COVID-19. TCRdb re-called the 5' RACE reads through MiXCR, storing one row per CDR3 protein. The sample contains roughly 500,000 distinct CDR3 sequences, 20% of which appear only once. Source material: PBMCs or a T cell subset sorted from them (not recorded which). These receptors originate from an adult woman who had mild COVID-19 (a few samples of this study predate the infection). Cell type and time point are not known. Each CDR3 is given with its conserved first and last residue. Each record gives: V gene, CDR3 protein.

TRBV9	CASALKGGREQFF
TRBV6-1	CASSEAGSSGNQPQHF
TRBV20-1	CSDSKGDTQYF
TRBV5-1	CASSLGTSGGEGTDTQYF
TRBV5-1	CASSTGTGTYEQYF
TRBV5-1	CASSLSGDQPQHF
TRBV18	CASSPLPSGNTIYF
TRBV5-6	CASLLAGAVTDTQYF
TRBV5-1	CASSQYRVNEQFF
TRBV9	CASSVAVAGVTDTQYF
TRBV20-1	CSARTAPRNEQFF
TRBV18	CASSPSSGLAGETQYF
TRBV5-1	CASSSPRSSGVGDTQYF
TRBV20-1	CSARQGLSTEAFF
TRBV5-1	CASSSGTGPSGVETQYF
TRBV15	CATSPGTGKGGYTF
TRBV7-8	CASSLDYEQYF
TRBV20-1	CSARDSIRTEAFF
TRBV20-1	CSASSTVMAAGVGTDTQYF
TRBV3-1	CASSATGTGVEKLFF
TRBV6-5	CASSYGRQETQYF
TRBV27	CASSLYGQAQETQYF
TRBV9	CASSFRTGAEQYF
TRBV18	CASSGTARTEAFF
TRBV12-3/TRBV12-4	CASSADRASPQHF